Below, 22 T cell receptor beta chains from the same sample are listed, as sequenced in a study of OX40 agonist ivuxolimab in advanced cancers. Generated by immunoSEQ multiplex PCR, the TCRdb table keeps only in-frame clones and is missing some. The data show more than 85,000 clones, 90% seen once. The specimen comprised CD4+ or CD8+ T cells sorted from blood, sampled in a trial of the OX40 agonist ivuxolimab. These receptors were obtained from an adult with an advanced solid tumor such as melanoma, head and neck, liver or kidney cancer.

CDR3 nucleotide sequence: TGTGCCATCAGTGCGGGTCAGAACACTGAAGCTTTCTTT. It yields the protein CAISAGQNTEAFF. The chain combines TRBV10-3 with TRBJ1-1; D unresolved. The CDR3 length is 13 residues. Germline V gene data show CDR1 as ENHRY and CDR2 as SYGVKD. Trimming removed 4 bases from V and 1 base from J, with 7 bases in between.

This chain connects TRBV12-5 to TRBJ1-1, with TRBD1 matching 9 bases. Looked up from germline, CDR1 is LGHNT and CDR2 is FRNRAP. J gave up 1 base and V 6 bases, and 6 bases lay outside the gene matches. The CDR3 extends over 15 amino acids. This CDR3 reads CASGRGGQGNTEAFF. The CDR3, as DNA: TGTGCTAGTGGCCGGGGGGGACAGGGGAACACTGAAGCTTTCTTT.

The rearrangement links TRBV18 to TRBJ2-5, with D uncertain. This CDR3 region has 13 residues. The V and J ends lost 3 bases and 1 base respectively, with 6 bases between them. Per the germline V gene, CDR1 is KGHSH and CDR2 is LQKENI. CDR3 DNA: TGTGCCAGCTCACCGGCTAGCCAAGAGACCCAGTACTTC. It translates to CASSPASQETQYF.

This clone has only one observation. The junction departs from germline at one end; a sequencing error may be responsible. DNA of the CDR3: TGTGCTAGCAGCTCAAGCAGCGGGAGTATCTACGAGCAGTACTTC. Translating gives CASSSSSGSIYEQYF. The chain couples TRBV7-7 to TRBJ2-7, with 8 nucleotides matching TRBD2. The CDR3 is 15 amino acids. The germline gives CDR1 SSHAT, CDR2 FNYEAQ (reference sequence).

Here the CDR3 DNA reads TGTGCCAGCAGCTCGACGGACTGGAACACTGAAGCTTTCTTT. This encodes CASSSTDWNTEAFF. J is TRBJ1-1 and V is TRBV5-6; D not certain. With 3 bases removed from V and 1 base from J, the gap between germline ends came to 10 bases. The CDR3 runs 14 residues. Germline V CDR1 and CDR2: SGHDT, YYEEEE.

In DNA, the CDR3 is TGTGCCACCAGCAGCCCCTCTACAGGGTTCGGCTATGGCTACACCTTC. It specifies CATSSPSTGFGYGYTF. This chain links TRBV15 with TRBJ1-2, with D maybe TRBD1 (6 bases). Germline V CDR1 and CDR2: LNHNV, YYDKDF (reference sequence). V dropped 3 bases and J dropped 4 bases, with 18 bases sitting between them. This CDR3 comprises 16 residues.

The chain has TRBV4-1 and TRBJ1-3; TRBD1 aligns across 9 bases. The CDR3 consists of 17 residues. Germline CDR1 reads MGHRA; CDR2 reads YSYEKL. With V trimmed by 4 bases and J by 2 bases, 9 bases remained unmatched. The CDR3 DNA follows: TGCGCCAGCAGCCCCGTGGGGACAGGGAGGCCTGGAAACACCATATATTTT. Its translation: CASSPVGTGRPGNTIYF.

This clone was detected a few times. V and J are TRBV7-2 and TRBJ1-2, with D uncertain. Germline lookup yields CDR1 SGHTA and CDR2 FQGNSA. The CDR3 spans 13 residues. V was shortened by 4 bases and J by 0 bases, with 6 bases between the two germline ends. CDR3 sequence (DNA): TGTGCCAGCAGCTCGAGAGCTAACTATGGCTACACCTTC. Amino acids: CASSSRANYGYTF.

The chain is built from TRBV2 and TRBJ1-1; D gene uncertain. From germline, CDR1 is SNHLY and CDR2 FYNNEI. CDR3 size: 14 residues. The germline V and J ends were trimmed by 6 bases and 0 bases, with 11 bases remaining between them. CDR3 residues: CASSRYGLNTEAFF. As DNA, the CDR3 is TGTGCCAGCAGCCGATATGGTCTGAACACTGAAGCTTTCTTT.

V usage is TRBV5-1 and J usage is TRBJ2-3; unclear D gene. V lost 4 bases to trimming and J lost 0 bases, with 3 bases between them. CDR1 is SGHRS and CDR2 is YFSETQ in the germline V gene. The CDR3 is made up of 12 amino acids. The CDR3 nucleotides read TGCGCCAGCAGCCGTAGCACAGATACGCAGTATTTT. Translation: CASSRSTDTQYF. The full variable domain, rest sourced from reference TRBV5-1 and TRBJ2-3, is KAGVTQTPRYLIKTRGQQVTLSCSPISGHRSVSWYQQTPGQGLQFLFEYFSETQRNKGNFPGRFSGRQFSNSRSEMNVSTLELGDSALYLCASSRSTDTQYFGPGTRLTVL.

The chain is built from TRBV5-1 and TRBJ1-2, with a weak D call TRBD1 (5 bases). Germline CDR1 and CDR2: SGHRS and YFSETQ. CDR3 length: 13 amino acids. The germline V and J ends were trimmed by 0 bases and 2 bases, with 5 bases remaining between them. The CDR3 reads CASSLGGNYGYTF. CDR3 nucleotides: TGCGCCAGCAGCTTGGGGGGGAACTATGGCTACACCTTC.

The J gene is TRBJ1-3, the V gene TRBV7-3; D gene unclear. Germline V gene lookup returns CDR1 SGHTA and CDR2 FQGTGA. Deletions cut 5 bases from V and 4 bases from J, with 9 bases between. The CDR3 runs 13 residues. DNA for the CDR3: TGTGCCAGCAGCCGAGCGGAGGGAAACACCATATATTTT. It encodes CASSRAEGNTIYF.

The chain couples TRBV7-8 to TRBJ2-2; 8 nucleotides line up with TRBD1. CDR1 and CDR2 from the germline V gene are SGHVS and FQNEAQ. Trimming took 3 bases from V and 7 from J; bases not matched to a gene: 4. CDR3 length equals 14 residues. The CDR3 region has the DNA TGTGCCAGCAGCTTGGGACAGGTTCGCGGGGAGCTGTTTTTT. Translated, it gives CASSLGQVRGELFF.

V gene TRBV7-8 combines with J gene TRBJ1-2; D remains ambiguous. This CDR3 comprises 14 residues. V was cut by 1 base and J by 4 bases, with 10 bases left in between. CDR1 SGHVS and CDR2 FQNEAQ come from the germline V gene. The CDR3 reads CASSLGGGFYGYTF. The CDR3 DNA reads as TGTGCCAGCAGCTTAGGGGGAGGCTTCTATGGCTACACCTTC.

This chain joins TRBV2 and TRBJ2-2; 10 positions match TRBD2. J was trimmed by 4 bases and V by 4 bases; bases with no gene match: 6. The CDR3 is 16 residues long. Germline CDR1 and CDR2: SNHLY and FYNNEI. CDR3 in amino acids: CASSVRLAGVTGELFF. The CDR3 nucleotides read TGTGCCAGCAGTGTGCGTCTAGCGGGAGTCACCGGGGAGCTGTTTTTT.

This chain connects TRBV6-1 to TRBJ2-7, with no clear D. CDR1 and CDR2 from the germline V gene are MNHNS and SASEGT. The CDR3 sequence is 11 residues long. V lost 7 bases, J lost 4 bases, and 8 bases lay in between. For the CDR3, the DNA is TGTGCCAGCAAGAGAGCTTACGAGCAGTACTTC. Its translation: CASKRAYEQYF.

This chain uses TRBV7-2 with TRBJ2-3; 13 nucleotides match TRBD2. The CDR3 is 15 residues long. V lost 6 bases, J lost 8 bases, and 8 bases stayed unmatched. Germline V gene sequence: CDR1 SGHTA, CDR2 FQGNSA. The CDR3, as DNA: TGTGCCAGCAGTTCACTAGCGGGAGGGGATGGTACGCAGTATTTT. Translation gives CASSSLAGGDGTQYF.

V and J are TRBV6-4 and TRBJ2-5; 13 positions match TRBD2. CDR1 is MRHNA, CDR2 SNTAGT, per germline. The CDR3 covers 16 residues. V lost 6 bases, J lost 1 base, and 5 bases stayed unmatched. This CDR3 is CASRLGLAGAQETQYF. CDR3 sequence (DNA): TGTGCCAGCAGGCTTGGACTAGCGGGAGCCCAAGAGACCCAGTACTTC.

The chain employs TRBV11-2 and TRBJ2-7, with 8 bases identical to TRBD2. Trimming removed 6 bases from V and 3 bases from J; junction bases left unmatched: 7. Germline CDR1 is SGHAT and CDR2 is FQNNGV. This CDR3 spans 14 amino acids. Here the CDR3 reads CASRRPGLGYEQYF. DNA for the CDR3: TGTGCCAGCAGGAGACCGGGACTAGGCTACGAGCAGTACTTC.

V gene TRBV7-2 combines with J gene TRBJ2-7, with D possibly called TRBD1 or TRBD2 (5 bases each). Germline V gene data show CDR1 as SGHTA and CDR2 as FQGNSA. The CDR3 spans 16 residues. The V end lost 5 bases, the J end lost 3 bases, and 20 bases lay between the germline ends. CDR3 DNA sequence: TGTGCCAGCAGCCCTGGGGACCAAGGATATAACTACGAGCAGTACTTC. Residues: CASSPGDQGYNYEQYF.

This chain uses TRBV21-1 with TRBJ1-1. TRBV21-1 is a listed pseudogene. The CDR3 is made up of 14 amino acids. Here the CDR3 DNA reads TGTGCCAGCAGCAAAGGTGGGGGGAACACTGAAGCTTTCTTT. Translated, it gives CASSKGGGNTEAFF.

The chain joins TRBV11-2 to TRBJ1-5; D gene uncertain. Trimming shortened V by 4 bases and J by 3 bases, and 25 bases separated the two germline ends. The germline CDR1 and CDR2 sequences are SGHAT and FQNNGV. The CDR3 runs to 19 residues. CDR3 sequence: CASSSVLSGMGPLNQPQHF. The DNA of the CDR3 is TGTGCCAGCAGCTCCGTCCTATCAGGTATGGGCCCACTCAATCAGCCCCAGCATTTT.